This T cell receptor beta chain was documented in a study of radiotherapy plus CTLA-4 blockade in lung cancer. For the study at large: Overall, around 19% of patients showed an objective response, while 31% attained disease control. The study's findings and limits: Some TCR clones had been derived from tumors. These clones expanded in peripheral blood after radiotherapy plus ipilimumab. Per reports, early blood T cell clone dynamics, plus interferon-beta, forecast response most strongly.

TCRdb's table, derived via immunoSEQ multiplex PCR, lists solely in-frame clones and lacks some. The table lists about 45,000 clones, over 55% of them singletons. Turning to this clone: Antigen: not known.

Germline V gene sequence: CDR1 SGHAT, CDR2 FQDESV (reference sequence). The CDR3 spans 12 residues. V dropped 5 bases and J dropped 7; count of bases not matched to a gene: 3. Enrolled patients, whose metastatic non-small-cell lung cancer was chemo-refractory, received focal radiation plus CTLA-4 blockade with ipilimumab. The origin of this receptor is a human donor with non-small cell lung cancer who had a partial response to radiotherapy plus ipilimumab. This specimen consisted of peripheral blood, obtained from a patient treated with radiotherapy plus ipilimumab. This chain connects TRBV11-1 to TRBJ2-5; the match to TRBD2 covers 8 bases. CDR3 bases: TGTGCCAGCAGCAGCGGGGGTGGGACCCAGTACTTC. It is translated as CASSSGGGTQYF.